This is a list of T cell receptor beta chains from one sample in a study of shared clonotypes between healthy human individuals. Sequencing was performed with immunoSEQ multiplex PCR; in TCRdb, only in-frame clones are kept and a portion is missing. Here the sample spans 550,000 to 600,000 clones, roughly four fifths being singletons. The sequenced sample was PBMCs. The receptors derive from a woman aged 40 to 50 in good health. Some clones in this sample may be carry-over from other donors' samples. The CDR3 runs from the conserved cysteine through the conserved F or W. D genes are given only for firm matches. Clone sizes are given selectively: once, few, many, or a class where the clone is expanded.

D: TRBD1; V: TRBV10-3; J: TRBJ2-3; size: -; CDR3: CAIRGQGALDTQYF; DNA: TGTGCCATCAGGGGACAGGGGGCTTTAGATACGCAGTATTTT
D: -; V: TRBV2; J: TRBJ1-3; size: -; CDR3: CASIEDRNSGNTIYF; DNA: TGTGCCAGCATAGAAGACAGGAACTCTGGAAACACCATATATTTT
D: -; V: TRBV20-1; J: TRBJ2-2; size: -; CDR3: CSARHTGELFF; DNA: TGCAGTGCTAGACACACCGGGGAGCTGTTTTTT
D: -; V: TRBV19; J: TRBJ2-7; size: few; CDR3: CASSFQWADGYEQYF; DNA: TGTGCCAGTAGTTTTCAGTGGGCTGACGGATACGAGCAGTACTTC
D: TRBD2; V: TRBV7-3; J: TRBJ2-1; size: -; CDR3: CASSPAGRAWNEQFF; DNA: TGTGCCAGCAGCCCGGCGGGGAGGGCCTGGAATGAGCAGTTCTTC
D: TRBD1; V: TRBV5-4; J: TRBJ2-5; size: -; CDR3: CASSPNRGPQETQYF; DNA: TGTGCCAGCAGCCCTAACAGGGGACCTCAAGAGACCCAGTACTTC
D: TRBD1; V: TRBV27; J: TRBJ1-2; size: -; CDR3: CASTTTGGVGYGYTF; DNA: TGTGCCAGCACCACGACAGGGGGCGTGGGCTATGGCTACACCTTC
D: -; V: TRBV15; J: TRBJ1-1; size: many; CDR3: CATSRDGSGGRYSYTRNTEAFF; DNA: TGTGCCACCAGCAGAGATGGGTCGGGGGGGCGATACTCCTATACAAGGAACACTGAAGCTTTCTTT
D: TRBD2; V: TRBV9; J: TRBJ2-1; size: -; CDR3: CASSAGLVSYNEQFF; DNA: TGTGCCAGCAGCGCGGGACTAGTATCCTACAATGAGCAGTTCTTC
D: -; V: TRBV15; J: TRBJ2-1; size: -; CDR3: CATSRDGGLEQFF; DNA: TGTGCCACCAGCAGAGACGGAGGCTTGGAGCAGTTCTTC
D: TRBD2; V: TRBV11-3; J: TRBJ2-1; size: few; CDR3: CASSLGVAGDSYNEQFF; DNA: TGTGCCAGCAGCTTAGGGGTAGCGGGAGACTCCTACAATGAGCAGTTCTTC
D: -; V: TRBV28; J: TRBJ2-7; size: -; CDR3: CASSGGDSSYEQYF; DNA: TGTGCCAGCAGTGGGGGGGACAGCTCCTACGAGCAGTACTTC
D: -; V: TRBV7-2; J: TRBJ1-5; size: -; CDR3: CASSFSSYSNQPQHF; DNA: TGTGCCAGCAGCTTCAGCAGTTATAGCAATCAGCCCCAGCATTTT
D: TRBD2; V: TRBV29-1; J: TRBJ2-3; size: -; CDR3: CSLPLVAGVLDTQCF; DNA: TGCAGCCTCCCCTTGGTAGCGGGAGTTTTAGATACGCAGTGTTTT
D: TRBD2; V: TRBV27; J: TRBJ2-1; size: -; CDR3: CASSPSRFRLAGGPGEQFF; DNA: TGTGCCAGCAGTCCTTCCCGATTCCGACTAGCGGGAGGGCCAGGGGAGCAGTTCTTC
D: TRBD1; V: TRBV7-9; J: TRBJ1-4; size: few; CDR3: CASSLARLGQGARGEKLFF; DNA: TGTGCCAGCAGCTTGGCCCGGTTGGGACAGGGGGCGCGAGGTGAAAAACTGTTTTTT
D: TRBD2; V: TRBV18; J: TRBJ2-1; size: -; CDR3: CASSPLSGTDNEQFF; DNA: TGTGCCAGCTCACCACTTAGCGGGACCGACAATGAGCAGTTCTTC
D: -; V: TRBV4-1; J: TRBJ2-5; size: -; CDR3: CASSQVNLETQYF; DNA: TGCGCCAGCAGCCAAGTTAATTTGGAGACCCAGTACTTC
D: TRBD2; V: TRBV11-2; J: TRBJ2-7; size: -; CDR3: CASSPNPGLAPYEQYF; DNA: TGTGCCAGCAGCCCCAACCCGGGACTAGCTCCCTACGAGCAGTACTTC
D: -; V: TRBV7-6; J: TRBJ2-2; size: many; CDR3: CASSLMGGTNTGELFF; DNA: TGTGCCAGTAGCTTAATGGGCGGGACCAACACCGGGGAGCTGTTTTTT
D: TRBD2; V: TRBV5-4; J: TRBJ2-1; size: -; CDR3: CASRTGLAGDRVRNEQFF; DNA: TGTGCCAGCAGAACCGGACTAGCGGGAGACAGGGTACGCAATGAGCAGTTCTTC
D: TRBD1; V: TRBV7-9; J: TRBJ2-1; size: once; CDR3: CASSLDRANEQFF; DNA: TGTGCCAGCAGCCTTGACAGGGCCAATGAGCAGTTCTTC
D: -; V: TRBV7-9; J: TRBJ2-1; size: once; CDR3: CASSLSRGGNEQFF; DNA: TGTGCCAGCAGCTTATCCAGGGGTGGGAATGAGCAGTTCTTC
D: -; V: TRBV28; J: TRBJ1-1; size: -; CDR3: CASSFLLGVHTEAFF; DNA: TGTGCCAGCAGTTTCCTGCTGGGTGTTCATACGGAAGCTTTCTTT
D: -; V: TRBV28; J: TRBJ2-4; size: few; CDR3: CASSWAPGPKNIQYF; DNA: TGTGCCAGCAGTTGGGCCCCGGGACCTAAAAACATTCAGTACTTC
D: TRBD2; V: TRBV9; J: TRBJ2-5; size: -; CDR3: CASSNRLAGGRETQYF; DNA: TGTGCCAGCAGCAACCGACTAGCGGGAGGGCGAGAGACCCAGTACTTC
D: TRBD1; V: TRBV6-1; J: TRBJ1-2; size: -; CDR3: CASSYTGTGYGYTF; DNA: TGTGCCAGCAGCTATACCGGGACAGGATATGGCTACACCTTC
D: -; V: TRBV4-3; J: TRBJ2-7; size: -; CDR3: CASSLSVAAEYEQYF; DNA: TGCGCCAGCAGCCTCTCCGTGGCAGCGGAATACGAGCAGTACTTC
D: -; V: TRBV5-3; J: TRBJ2-7; size: -; CDR3: CARILRGKEQYF; DNA: TGTGCCAGAATCCTTAGGGGGAAGGAGCAGTACTTC
D: TRBD2; V: TRBV29-1; J: TRBJ2-3; size: once; CDR3: CSVEDLVPGGRTSTDTQYF; DNA: TGCAGCGTTGAAGATCTTGTGCCGGGAGGCCGGACGAGCACAGATACACAGTATTTT
D: -; V: TRBV6-1; J: TRBJ2-7; size: -; CDR3: CASSDRGSSYEQYF; DNA: TGTGCCAGCAGTGACAGGGGATCATCCTACGAGCAGTACTTC
D: -; V: TRBV11-2; J: TRBJ2-7; size: once; CDR3: CASNRVGGAHIYEQYF; DNA: TGTGCCAGCAACCGGGTGGGGGGGGCACATATCTACGAGCAGTACTTC
D: TRBD1; V: TRBV4-1; J: TRBJ2-7; size: -; CDR3: CASSQAGTGEYEQYF; DNA: TGCGCCAGCAGCCAGGCTGGGACAGGGGAATACGAGCAGTACTTC
D: -; V: TRBV7-9; J: TRBJ2-7; size: -; CDR3: CASSLGSGYEQYF; DNA: TGTGCCAGCAGCTTAGGTAGCGGCTACGAGCAGTACTTC
D: -; V: TRBV5-6; J: TRBJ2-7; size: -; CDR3: CASSPGTLEQYF; DNA: TGTGCCAGCAGCCCCGGGACGTTGGAGCAGTACTTC
D: -; V: TRBV5-6; J: TRBJ2-7; size: -; CDR3: CASSPLHRLEAVGGEQYF; DNA: TGTGCCAGCAGCCCACTACACCGACTAGAAGCGGTGGGTGGCGAGCAGTACTTC
D: TRBD1; V: TRBV28; J: TRBJ1-3; size: -; CDR3: CASRTTGAGNTIYF; DNA: TGTGCCAGCAGAACCACAGGGGCTGGAAACACCATATATTTT
D: -; V: TRBV5-1; J: TRBJ2-5; size: -; CDR3: CASSPASGQAPETQYF; DNA: TGCGCCAGCAGCCCCGCGTCGGGTCAAGCACCTGAGACCCAGTACTTC
D: TRBD1; V: TRBV9; J: TRBJ2-7; size: -; CDR3: CASSLGTGAREQYF; DNA: TGTGCCAGCAGCTTAGGGACAGGGGCGAGGGAGCAGTACTTC
D: -; V: TRBV11-3; J: TRBJ2-7; size: -; CDR3: CASSTAAGLFRADAYEQYF; DNA: TGTGCCAGCAGCACCGCGGCAGGGCTCTTCCGAGCGGATGCCTACGAGCAGTACTTC
D: TRBD1; V: TRBV6-1; J: TRBJ1-1; size: few; CDR3: CASSDGQGSSEAFF; DNA: TGTGCCAGCAGTGATGGACAGGGGAGTTCTGAAGCTTTCTTT
D: -; V: TRBV5-4; J: TRBJ2-7; size: -; CDR3: CASSQAQGFSYEQYF; DNA: TGTGCCAGCAGCCAGGCCCAGGGTTTCTCCTACGAGCAGTACTTC
D: -; V: TRBV7-2; J: TRBJ1-2; size: -; CDR3: CASSLQRRNYGYTF; DNA: TGTGCCAGCAGCTTACAAAGACGCAACTATGGCTACACCTTC
D: -; V: TRBV6-5; J: TRBJ1-3; size: -; CDR3: CASSDRSPWNTIYF; DNA: TGTGCCAGCAGTGATAGATCCCCTTGGAACACCATATATTTT
D: -; V: TRBV5-4; J: TRBJ1-1; size: -; CDR3: CASTRTEYTEAFF; DNA: TGTGCCAGCACCCGGACCGAGTACACTGAAGCTTTCTTT
D: TRBD1; V: TRBV7-6; J: TRBJ2-3; size: -; CDR3: CASSSEQGALADTQYF; DNA: TGTGCCAGCAGCTCCGAACAGGGGGCGCTGGCAGATACGCAGTATTTT
D: -; V: TRBV6-5; J: TRBJ2-7; size: -; CDR3: CASSYSIGGFYEQYF; DNA: TGTGCCAGCAGTTACTCGATTGGGGGATTCTACGAGCAGTACTTC
D: -; V: TRBV4-1; J: TRBJ2-7; size: -; CDR3: CASSHSRGSPYEQYF; DNA: TGCGCCAGCAGCCATTCTAGGGGTAGCCCCTACGAGCAGTACTTC
D: -; V: TRBV25-1; J: TRBJ2-5; size: -; CDR3: CASSATQMQYF; DNA: TGTGCCAGCAGTGCAACACAAATGCAGTACTTC
D: -; V: TRBV7-6; J: TRBJ1-1; size: -; CDR3: CASSLRQFTEAFF; DNA: TGTGCCAGCAGCTTAAGACAGTTCACTGAAGCTTTCTTT
D: TRBD2; V: TRBV28; J: TRBJ2-5; size: few; CDR3: CASSPQSGRTQETQYF; DNA: TGTGCCAGCAGTCCCCAGAGCGGGAGAACACAAGAGACCCAGTACTTC
D: TRBD2; V: TRBV30; J: TRBJ2-3; size: few; CDR3: CAWSIGLVGSSF; DNA: TGTGCCTGGAGTATAGGACTAGTGGGTTCTTCCTTT
D: -; V: TRBV15; J: TRBJ2-3; size: many; CDR3: CATSRVGTPTDTQYF; DNA: TGTGCCACCAGCAGAGTTGGGACCCCCACAGATACGCAGTATTTT
D: TRBD1; V: TRBV15; J: TRBJ1-1; size: -; CDR3: CATQRDRGNTEAFF; DNA: TGTGCCACGCAGCGGGACAGGGGGAACACTGAAGCTTTCTTT